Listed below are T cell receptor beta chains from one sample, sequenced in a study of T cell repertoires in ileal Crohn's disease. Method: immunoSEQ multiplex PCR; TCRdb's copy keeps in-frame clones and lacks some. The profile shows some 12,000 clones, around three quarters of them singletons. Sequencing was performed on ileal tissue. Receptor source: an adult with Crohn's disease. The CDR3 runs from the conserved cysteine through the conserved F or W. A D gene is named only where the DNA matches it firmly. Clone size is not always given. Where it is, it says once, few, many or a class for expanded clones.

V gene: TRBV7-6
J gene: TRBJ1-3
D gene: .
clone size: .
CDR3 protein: CASSFGAATGNTIYF
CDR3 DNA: TGTGCCAGCAGCTTTGGGGCAGCTACTGGAAACACCATATATTTT

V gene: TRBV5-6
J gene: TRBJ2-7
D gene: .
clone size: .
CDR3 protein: CASSLAAGASGYEQYF
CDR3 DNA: TGTGCCAGCAGCTTGGCTGCAGGGGCCTCCGGATACGAGCAGTACTTC

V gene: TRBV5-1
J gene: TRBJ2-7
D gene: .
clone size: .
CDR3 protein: CASSEWALTWEQYF
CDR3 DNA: TGCGCCAGCAGCGAATGGGCCCTAACTTGGGAGCAGTACTTC

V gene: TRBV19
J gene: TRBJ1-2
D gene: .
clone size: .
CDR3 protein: CASSSDRNGYTF
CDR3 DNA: TGTGCCAGTAGTTCTGACAGGAATGGCTACACCTTC

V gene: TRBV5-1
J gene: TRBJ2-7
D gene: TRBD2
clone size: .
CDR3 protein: CASSFQTGGSGSYEQYF
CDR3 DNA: TGCGCCAGCAGCTTTCAAACCGGGGGGTCGGGCTCCTACGAGCAGTACTTC

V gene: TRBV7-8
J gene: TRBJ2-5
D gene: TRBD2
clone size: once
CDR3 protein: CASSLAPSGRAKETQYF
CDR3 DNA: TGTGCCAGCAGCTTAGCGCCGAGCGGGAGGGCCAAAGAGACCCAGTACTTC

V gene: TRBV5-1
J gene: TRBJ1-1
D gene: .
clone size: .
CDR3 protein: CASQGDGTEAFF
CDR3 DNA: TGCGCCAGCCAGGGTGACGGCACTGAAGCTTTCTTT

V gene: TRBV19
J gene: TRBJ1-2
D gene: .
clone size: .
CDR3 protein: CASRVGVYGYTF
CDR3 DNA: TGTGCCAGTAGAGTGGGAGTATATGGCTACACCTTC

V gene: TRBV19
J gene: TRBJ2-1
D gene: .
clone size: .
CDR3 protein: CASIREAGKNEQFF
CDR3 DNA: TGTGCCAGTATCCGCGAGGCAGGGAAGAATGAGCAGTTCTTC

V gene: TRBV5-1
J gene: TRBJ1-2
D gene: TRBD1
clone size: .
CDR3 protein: CASNPGQGRSNYGYTF
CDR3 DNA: TGCGCCAGCAACCCCGGACAGGGTCGTTCTAACTATGGCTACACCTTC

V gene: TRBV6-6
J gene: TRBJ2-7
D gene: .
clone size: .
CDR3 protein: CASKPGHQLEQYF
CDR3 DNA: TGTGCCAGTAAGCCGGGACACCAGCTCGAGCAGTACTTC

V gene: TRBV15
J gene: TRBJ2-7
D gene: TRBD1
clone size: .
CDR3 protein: CATSRPTGGGEQYF
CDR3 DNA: TGTGCCACCAGCAGACCCACAGGGGGAGGCGAGCAGTACTTC

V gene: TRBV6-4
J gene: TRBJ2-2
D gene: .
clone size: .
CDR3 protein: CASSAGLNTGELFF
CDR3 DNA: TGTGCCAGCAGTGCTGGACTGAACACCGGGGAGCTGTTTTTT

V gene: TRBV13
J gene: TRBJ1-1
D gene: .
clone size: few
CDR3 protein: CASSLGPGDTEAFF
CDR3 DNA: TGTGCCAGCAGCTTAGGTCCAGGGGACACTGAAGCTTTCTTT

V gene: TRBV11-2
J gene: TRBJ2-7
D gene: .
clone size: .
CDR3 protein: CASSLDYNEQYF
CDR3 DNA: TGTGCCAGCAGCTTGGACTATAACGAGCAGTACTTC

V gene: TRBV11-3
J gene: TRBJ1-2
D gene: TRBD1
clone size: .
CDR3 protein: CASSSGQSNYGYTF
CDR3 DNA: TGTGCCAGCAGCTCGGGACAGTCTAACTATGGCTACACCTTC

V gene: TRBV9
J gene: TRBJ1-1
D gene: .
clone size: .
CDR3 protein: CASSSQAPEAFF
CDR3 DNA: TGTGCCAGCAGCTCACAGGCGCCTGAAGCTTTCTTT

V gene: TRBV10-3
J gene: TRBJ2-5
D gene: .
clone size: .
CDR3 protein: CAISESGYQETQYF
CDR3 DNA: TGTGCCATCAGTGAGTCGGGCTACCAAGAGACCCAGTACTTC

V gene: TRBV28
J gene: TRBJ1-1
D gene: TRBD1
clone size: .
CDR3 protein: CASSSSTGFTEAFF
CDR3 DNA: TGTGCCAGCAGTTCCTCGACAGGGTTCACTGAAGCTTTCTTT

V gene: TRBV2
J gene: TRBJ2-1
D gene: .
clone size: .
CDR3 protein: CASSATGTQSAYNEQFF
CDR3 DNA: TGTGCCAGCAGTGCCACCGGGACACAAAGTGCCTACAATGAGCAGTTCTTC

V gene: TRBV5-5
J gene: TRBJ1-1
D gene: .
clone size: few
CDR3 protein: CASSLAVRSTEAFF
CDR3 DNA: TGTGCCAGCAGCTTGGCGGTCCGCTCCACTGAAGCTTTCTTT

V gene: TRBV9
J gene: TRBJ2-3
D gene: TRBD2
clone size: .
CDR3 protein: CASSVGGLAGFTDTQYF
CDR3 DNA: TGTGCCAGCAGCGTAGGTGGGTTAGCGGGATTCACAGATACGCAGTATTTT

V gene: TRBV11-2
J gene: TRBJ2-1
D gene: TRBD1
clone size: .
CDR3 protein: CASSSRTGNSNEQFF
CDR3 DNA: TGTGCCAGCAGCTCCAGGACAGGGAACTCGAATGAGCAGTTCTTC

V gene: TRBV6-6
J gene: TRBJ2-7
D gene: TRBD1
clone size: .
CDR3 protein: CASSYPGQGKGEQYF
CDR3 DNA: TGTGCCAGCAGTTACCCGGGACAGGGGAAAGGCGAGCAGTACTTC

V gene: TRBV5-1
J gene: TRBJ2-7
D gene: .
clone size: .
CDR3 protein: CASSSLSYEQYF
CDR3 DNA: TGCGCCAGCAGCTCTCTATCCTACGAGCAGTACTTC

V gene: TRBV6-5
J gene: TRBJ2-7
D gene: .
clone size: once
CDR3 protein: CASSPRNSYEQYF
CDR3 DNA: TGTGCCAGTTCCCCGAGGAACTCCTACGAGCAGTACTTC